This T cell receptor (beta chain) was identified in a study of blood T cell repertoires in COVID-19. Background on the study: Sources were T cells, B-cell-depleted T cells, or PBMCs; the material itself was cDNA or gDNA.

The length of the CDR3 is 14 residues. Deletions cut 3 bases from V and 2 bases from J, with 12 bases between. Germline CDR1 reads SGHRS; CDR2 reads YFSETQ. Sequencing used immunoSEQ multiplex PCR; TCRdb keeps in-frame clones, though not all of them. The repertoire has under 140,000 clones, roughly 91% of them found once; the top ten carry over 3%. The source of this sequence is a woman in her forties or fifties with acute or convalescent COVID-19. The J gene is TRBJ2-7, the V gene TRBV5-1; perhaps TRBD1 as D (7 bases). Sequencing was carried out using peripheral blood. CDR3 nucleotides: TGCGCCAGCAGCTCGGGGGACAGCGCCTACGAGCAGTACTTC. Its protein product is CASSSGDSAYEQYF. Based on the CDR3 plus reference TRBV5-1 and TRBJ2-7, the full variable domain is KAGVTQTPRYLIKTRGQQVTLSCSPISGHRSVSWYQQTPGQGLQFLFEYFSETQRNKGNFPGRFSGRQFSNSRSEMNVSTLELGDSALYLCASSSGDSAYEQYFGPGTRLTVT.